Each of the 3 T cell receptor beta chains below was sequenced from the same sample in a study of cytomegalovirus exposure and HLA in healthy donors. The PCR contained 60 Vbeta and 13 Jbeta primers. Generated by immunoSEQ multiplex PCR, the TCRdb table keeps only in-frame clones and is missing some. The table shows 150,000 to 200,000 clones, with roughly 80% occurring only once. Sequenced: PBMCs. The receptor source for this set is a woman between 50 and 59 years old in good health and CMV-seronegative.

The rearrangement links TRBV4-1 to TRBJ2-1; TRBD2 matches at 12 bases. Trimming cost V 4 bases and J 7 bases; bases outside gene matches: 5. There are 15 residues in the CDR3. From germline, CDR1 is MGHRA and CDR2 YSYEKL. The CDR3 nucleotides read TGCGCCAGCAGCCGCGGACTAGCGGGGTTAAATGAGCAGTTCTTC. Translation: CASSRGLAGLNEQFF.

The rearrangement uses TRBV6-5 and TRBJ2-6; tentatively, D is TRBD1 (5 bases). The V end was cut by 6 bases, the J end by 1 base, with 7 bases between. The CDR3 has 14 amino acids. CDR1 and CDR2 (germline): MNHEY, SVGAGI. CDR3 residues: CASRQVSGANVLTF. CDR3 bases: TGTGCCAGCAGACAGGTTTCTGGGGCCAACGTCCTGACTTTC.

The CDR3 here is CASGTTGGNYTF. The CDR3 nucleotides read TGTGCCAGCGGGACCACAGGGGGCAACTACACCTTC. The chain links TRBV28 to TRBJ1-2; 9 bases align to TRBD1. The trim removed 8 bases at V and 10 bases at J, leaving 8 bases unmatched. CDR3 length equals 12 residues. Germline assignment: CDR1 MDHEN and CDR2 SYDVKM.